This T cell receptor beta chain was recorded in a study of blood T cell repertoires in COVID-19. As for the study in general: Some COVID-19 samples were acute and others convalescent; all came from the United States, Italy and Spain.

On this clone: This sample includes further DNA sequences coding for the same CDR3.

Participant reports of clinical history set cohort assignment. The table came from immunoSEQ multiplex PCR; TCRdb's copy has only in-frame clones and leaves some out. Of around 200,000 clones in the sample, around 82% were seen once. Trimming cost V 1 base and J 1 base, with 8 bases left between them. The germline V gene encodes CDR1 SGHRS and CDR2 YFSETQ. The CDR3 is 14 amino acids. The rearrangement joins TRBV5-1 to TRBJ1-1; D perhaps matches TRBD1 (6 bases). The sequencing input was PBMCs or T cells enriched from blood (not recorded which). The sequence was obtained from a woman between 40 and 50 years old with acute COVID-19. The CDR3 DNA is TGCGCCAGCAGCTTGCAAGGGGGGAACACTGAAGCTTTCTTT. As protein: CASSLQGGNTEAFF.